The clone carrying this T cell receptor beta chain was recorded a few times. TCRdb re-derived calls from the reads in MiXCR, one entry per CDR3 protein. The sample has some 600,000 distinct CDR3 sequences; roughly 26% are singletons. The CDR3 totals 13 residues. J lost 3 bases, V lost 7 bases, and 6 bases had no gene match. Germline loops: CDR1 SQVTM, CDR2 ANQGSEA. This sample stems from a study of T cell repertoires in cytomegalovirus infection. Sequencing used CD8+ T cells from PBMCs. V is TRBV29-1 and J is TRBJ1-1; 9 bases are shared with TRBD1. This receptor was identified in a human donor in good health (CMV status not recorded). Some clones in this sample may be carry-over from other donors' samples. The CDR3 here is CSATGGADTEAFF. In DNA, the CDR3 is TGCAGCGCAACAGGGGGCGCAGACACTGAAGCTTTCTTT.